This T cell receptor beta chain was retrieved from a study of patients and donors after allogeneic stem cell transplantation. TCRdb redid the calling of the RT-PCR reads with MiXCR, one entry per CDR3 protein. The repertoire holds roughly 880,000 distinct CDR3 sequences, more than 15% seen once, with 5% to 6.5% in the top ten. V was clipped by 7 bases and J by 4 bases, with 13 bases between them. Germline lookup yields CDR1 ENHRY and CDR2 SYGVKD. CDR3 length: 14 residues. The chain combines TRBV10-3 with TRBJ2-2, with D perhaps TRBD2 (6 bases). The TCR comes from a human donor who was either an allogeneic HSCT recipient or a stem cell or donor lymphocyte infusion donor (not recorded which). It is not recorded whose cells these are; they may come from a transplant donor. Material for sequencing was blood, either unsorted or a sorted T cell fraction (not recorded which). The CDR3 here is CAIMTTGATGELFF. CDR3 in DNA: TGTGCCATCATGACGACGGGAGCCACCGGGGAGCTGTTTTTT.